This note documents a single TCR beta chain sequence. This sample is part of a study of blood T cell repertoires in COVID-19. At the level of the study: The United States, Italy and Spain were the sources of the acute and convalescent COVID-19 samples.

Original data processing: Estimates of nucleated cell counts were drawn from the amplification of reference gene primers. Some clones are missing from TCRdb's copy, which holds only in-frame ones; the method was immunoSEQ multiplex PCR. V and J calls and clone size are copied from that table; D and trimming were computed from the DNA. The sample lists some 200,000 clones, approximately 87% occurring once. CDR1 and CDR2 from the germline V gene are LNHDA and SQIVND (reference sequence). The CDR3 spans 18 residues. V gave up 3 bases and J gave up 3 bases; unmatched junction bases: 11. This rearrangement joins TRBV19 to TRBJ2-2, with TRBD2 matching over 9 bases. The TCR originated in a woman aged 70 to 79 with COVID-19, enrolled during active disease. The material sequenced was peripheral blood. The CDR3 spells CASSMREGSFGYTGELFF. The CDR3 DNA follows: TGTGCCAGTAGTATGCGGGAGGGCAGTTTCGGGTACACCGGGGAGCTGTTTTTT.